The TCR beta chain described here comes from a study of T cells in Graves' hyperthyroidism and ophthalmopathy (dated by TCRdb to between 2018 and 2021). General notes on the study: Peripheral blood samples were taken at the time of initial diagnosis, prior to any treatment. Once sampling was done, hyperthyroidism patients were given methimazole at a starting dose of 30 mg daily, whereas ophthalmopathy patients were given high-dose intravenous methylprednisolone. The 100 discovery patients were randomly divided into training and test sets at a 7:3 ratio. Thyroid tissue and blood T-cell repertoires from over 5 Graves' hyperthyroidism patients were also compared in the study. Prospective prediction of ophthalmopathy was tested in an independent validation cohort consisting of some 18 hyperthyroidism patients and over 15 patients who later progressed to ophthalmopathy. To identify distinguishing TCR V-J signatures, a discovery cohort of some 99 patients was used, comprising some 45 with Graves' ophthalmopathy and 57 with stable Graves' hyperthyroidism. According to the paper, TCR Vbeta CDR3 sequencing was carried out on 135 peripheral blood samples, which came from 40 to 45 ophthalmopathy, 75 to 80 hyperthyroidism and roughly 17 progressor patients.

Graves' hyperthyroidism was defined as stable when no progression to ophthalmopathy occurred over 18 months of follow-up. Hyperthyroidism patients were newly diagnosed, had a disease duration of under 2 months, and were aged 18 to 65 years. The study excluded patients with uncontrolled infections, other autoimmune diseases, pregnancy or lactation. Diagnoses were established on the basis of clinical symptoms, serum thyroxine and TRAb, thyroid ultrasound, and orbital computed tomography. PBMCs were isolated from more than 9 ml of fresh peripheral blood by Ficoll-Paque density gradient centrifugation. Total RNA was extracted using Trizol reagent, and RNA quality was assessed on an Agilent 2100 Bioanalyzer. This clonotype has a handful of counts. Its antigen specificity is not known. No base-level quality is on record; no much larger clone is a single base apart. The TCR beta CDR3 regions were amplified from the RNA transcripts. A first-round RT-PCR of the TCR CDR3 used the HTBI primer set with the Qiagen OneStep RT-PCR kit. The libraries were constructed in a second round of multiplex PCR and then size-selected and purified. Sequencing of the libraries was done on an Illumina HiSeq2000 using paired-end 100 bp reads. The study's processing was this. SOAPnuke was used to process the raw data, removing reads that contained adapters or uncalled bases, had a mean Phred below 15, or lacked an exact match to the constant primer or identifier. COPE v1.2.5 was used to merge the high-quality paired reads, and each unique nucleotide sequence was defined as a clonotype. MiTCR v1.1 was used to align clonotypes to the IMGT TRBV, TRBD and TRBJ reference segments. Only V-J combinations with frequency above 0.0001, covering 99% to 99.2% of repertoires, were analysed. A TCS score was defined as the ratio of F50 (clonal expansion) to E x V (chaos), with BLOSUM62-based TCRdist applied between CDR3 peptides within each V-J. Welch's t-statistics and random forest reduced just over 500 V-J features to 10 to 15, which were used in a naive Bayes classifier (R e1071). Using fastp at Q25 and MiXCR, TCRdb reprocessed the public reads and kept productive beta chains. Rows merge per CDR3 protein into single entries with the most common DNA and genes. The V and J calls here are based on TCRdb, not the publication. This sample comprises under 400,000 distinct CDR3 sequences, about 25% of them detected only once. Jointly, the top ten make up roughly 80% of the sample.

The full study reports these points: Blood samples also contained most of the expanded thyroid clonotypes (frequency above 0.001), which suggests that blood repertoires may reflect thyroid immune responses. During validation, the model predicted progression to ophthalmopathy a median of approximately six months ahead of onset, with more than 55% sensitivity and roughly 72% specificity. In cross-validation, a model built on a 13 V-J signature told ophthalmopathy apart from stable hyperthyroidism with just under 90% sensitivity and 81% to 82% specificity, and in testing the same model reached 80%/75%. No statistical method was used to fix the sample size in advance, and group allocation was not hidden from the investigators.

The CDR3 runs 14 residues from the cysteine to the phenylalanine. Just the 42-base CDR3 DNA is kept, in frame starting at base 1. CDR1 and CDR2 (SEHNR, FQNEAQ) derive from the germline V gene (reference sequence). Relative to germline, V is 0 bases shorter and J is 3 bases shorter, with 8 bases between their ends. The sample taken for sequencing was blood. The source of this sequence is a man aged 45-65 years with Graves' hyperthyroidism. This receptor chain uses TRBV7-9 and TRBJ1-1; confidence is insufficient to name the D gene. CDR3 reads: CASSLAVADTEAFF. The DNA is TGTGCCAGCAGCTTAGCGGTGGCTGACACTGAAGCTTTCTTT.